The rows below give T cell receptor beta chains drawn from one sample of a study of blood T cell repertoires in COVID-19. Repertoires were generated with immunoSEQ multiplex PCR, while TCRdb's copy carries only in-frame clones and drops some. The sample consists of 85,000 to 110,000 clones, 80% to 90% of them appearing once. The sequenced material came from peripheral blood. These TCRs come from a human donor in a cohort sampled during active COVID-19. Each CDR3 is given with its conserved first and last residue. The D gene is left open where the match is weak. Size is stated for part of the rows, as once, few or many counts, or as a class when the clone is expanded.

abundance,d_gene,v_gene,j_gene,CDR3aa,CDR3nt
-,-,TRBV21-1,TRBJ2-3,CATRTDLTDTQYF,TGTGCCACCAGGACAGACCTCACAGATACGCAGTATTTT
-,TRBD2,TRBV6-4,TRBJ2-1,CASRAFGGALRGNEQFF,TGTGCCAGCAGAGCCTTCGGGGGGGCCCTCAGGGGAAATGAGCAGTTCTTC
-,TRBD1,TRBV24-1,TRBJ2-3,CATSPLDRGLVQDTQYF,TGTGCCACCAGCCCCTTAGACAGGGGGTTGGTGCAGGATACGCAGTATTTT
-,TRBD2,TRBV19,TRBJ2-6,CASSRRLAGAGANVLTF,TGTGCCAGTAGTCGAAGACTAGCGGGAGCTGGGGCCAACGTCCTGACTTTC
-,TRBD1,TRBV27,TRBJ1-6,CASSLSPGGRYSPLHF,TGTGCCAGCAGTTTATCTCCAGGGGGCCGCTATTCACCCCTCCACTTT
-,TRBD2,TRBV6-2/TRBV6-3,TRBJ2-7,CASRPLPAGAYEQYF,TGTGCCAGCAGGCCTCTGCCAGCGGGAGCTTACGAGCAGTACTTC
-,-,TRBV9,TRBJ1-2,CASSAAGDYGYTF,TGTGCCAGCAGCGCGGCAGGGGACTATGGCTACACCTTC
-,TRBD1,TRBV5-1,TRBJ2-7,CASSHGQGFMNEQYF,TGCGCCAGCAGCCACGGACAGGGGTTCATGAACGAGCAGTACTTC
once,-,TRBV7-9,TRBJ2-1,CASSPQGGAPNEQFF,TGTGCCAGCAGCCCACAGGGGGGGGCCCCCAATGAGCAGTTCTTC
-,-,TRBV9,TRBJ1-5,CASSVGPGGQPQHF,TGTGCCAGCAGCGTAGGGCCCGGCGGGCAGCCCCAGCATTTT
-,-,TRBV27,TRBJ2-2,CASRRTGGTGELFF,TGTGCCAGCAGGAGGACCGGAGGCACCGGGGAGCTGTTTTTT
-,TRBD2,TRBV18,TRBJ2-1,CASSPRTRLNSYNEQFF,TGTGCCAGCTCACCAAGGACTAGACTTAACTCCTACAATGAGCAGTTCTTC
-,TRBD1,TRBV5-1,TRBJ1-2,CASSTGQGADYGYTF,TGCGCCAGCAGTACGGGACAGGGGGCCGACTATGGCTACACCTTC
-,TRBD1,TRBV6-5,TRBJ1-2,CASSQTGASGYGYTF,TGTGCCAGCAGTCAGACAGGGGCTTCTGGCTATGGCTACACCTTC
-,TRBD1,TRBV11-2,TRBJ2-1,CASSPRTGTRYNEQFF,TGTGCCAGCAGCCCCCGGACAGGGACCCGGTACAATGAGCAGTTCTTC
-,TRBD1,TRBV5-1,TRBJ2-6,CASAPGQGSSGANVLTF,TGCGCCAGCGCGCCGGGACAGGGGTCCTCTGGGGCCAACGTCCTGACTTTC
-,-,TRBV19,TRBJ1-1,CASSTPPEAFF,TGTGCCAGTAGCACTCCTCCTGAAGCTTTCTTT
-,-,TRBV10-2,TRBJ1-6,CASSLTDARSYNSPLHF,TGCGCCAGCAGCTTGACAGATGCTAGATCCTATAATTCACCCCTCCACTTT
-,-,TRBV6-1,TRBJ2-1,CASSDRVSWQSYNEQFF,TGTGCCAGCAGTGACAGGGTCTCCTGGCAGTCCTACAATGAGCAGTTCTTC
once,-,TRBV10-1,TRBJ2-1,CASSERGTVNNEQFF,TGCGCCAGCAGTGAGCGGGGGACGGTAAACAATGAGCAGTTCTTC
-,-,TRBV5-4,TRBJ2-5,CASSGHGGGKETQYF,TGTGCCAGCAGCGGACATGGGGGGGGCAAAGAGACCCAGTACTTC
-,-,TRBV6-4,TRBJ1-1,CASSDPKAENTEAFF,TGTGCCAGCAGTGACCCTAAAGCGGAGAACACTGAAGCTTTCTTT
-,TRBD2,TRBV24-1,TRBJ2-3,CATSTGGSTDTQYF,TGTGCCACCTCGACGGGGGGTAGCACAGATACGCAGTATTTT
-,TRBD2,TRBV18,TRBJ2-5,CASSPGGGALETQYF,TGTGCCAGCTCACCCGGCGGGGGGGCCTTGGAGACCCAGTACTTC
-,-,TRBV2,TRBJ2-1,CASSAGGRYNEQFF,TGTGCCAGCAGTGCGGGGGGCCGCTACAATGAGCAGTTCTTC
-,-,TRBV27,TRBJ1-2,CASSSERWGRDFTF,TGTGCCAGCAGTTCGGAAAGGTGGGGGCGAGACTTCACCTTC
-,-,TRBV15,TRBJ2-2,CATSRNGRFPDTGELFF,TGTGCCACCAGCAGGAACGGCAGGTTTCCGGACACCGGGGAGCTGTTTTTT
-,-,TRBV5-1,TRBJ2-2,CASSLVAGVAGELFF,TGCGCCAGCAGCTTGGTGGCAGGGGTAGCCGGGGAGCTGTTTTTT
-,TRBD1,TRBV19,TRBJ1-1,CASSGTGGSNTEAFF,TGTGCCAGTAGCGGGACAGGGGGCTCGAACACTGAAGCTTTCTTT
-,-,TRBV30,TRBJ2-7,CAWSVPDGHRYEQYF,TGTGCCTGGAGTGTACCGGACGGACACCGCTACGAGCAGTACTTC
-,-,TRBV25-1,TRBJ2-5,CASSDRGKKSQETQYF,TGTGCCAGCAGTGATCGCGGGAAAAAATCCCAAGAGACCCAGTACTTC
once,TRBD1,TRBV6-5,TRBJ1-5,CASSLGQGGQPQHF,TGTGCCAGCAGTCTCGGACAGGGGGGACAGCCCCAGCATTTT
-,TRBD1,TRBV28,TRBJ2-7,CASSYRDRGPYEQYF,TGTGCCAGCAGTTACCGGGACAGGGGTCCCTACGAGCAGTACTTC
-,TRBD1,TRBV19,TRBJ1-6,CASSIDRGRLDNSPLHF,TGTGCCAGTAGTATAGATAGGGGGCGTCTGGATAATTCACCCCTCCACTTT
once,TRBD2,TRBV5-1,TRBJ2-2,CASSSSSGANTGELFF,TGCGCCAGCAGCTCCTCTAGCGGGGCGAACACCGGGGAGCTGTTTTTT
-,-,TRBV10-3,TRBJ2-7,CAIKTGRDYEQYF,TGTGCCATCAAAACAGGGAGAGACTACGAGCAGTACTTC
-,TRBD1,TRBV30,TRBJ1-3,CAWSVGVGGYSDTIYF,TGTGCCTGGAGTGTAGGGGTAGGGGGCTATTCTGACACCATATATTTT